A selection of T cell receptor beta chains follows, all from one sample in a study of CD8 T cells in ankylosing spondylitis. A single record per CDR3 protein comes from TCRdb applying MiXCR to the 5' RACE reads. This table holds about 69,000 distinct CDR3 sequences, roughly 5.2% found once. Sample: blood, either unsorted or a sorted T cell fraction (not recorded which). These receptors were obtained from a male donor with ankylosing spondylitis or in good health (not recorded which). Each CDR3 is given with its conserved first and last residue. The D gene is left open where the match is weak. Size is omitted from some rows. Given values are once, few, many or a class for expanded clones.

d_call: NA; clone_size: many; v_call: TRBV28; j_call: TRBJ2-2; cdr3_aa: CASSSPGPYTGELFF; cdr3_nt: TGTGCCAGCAGTTCTCCGGGGCCGTACACCGGGGAGCTGTTTTTT
d_call: NA; clone_size: many; v_call: TRBV29-1; j_call: TRBJ1-1; cdr3_aa: CSVEKGLNTEAFF; cdr3_nt: TGCAGCGTTGAAAAGGGACTGAACACTGAAGCTTTCTTT
d_call: TRBD1; clone_size: many; v_call: TRBV29-1; j_call: TRBJ2-3; cdr3_aa: CSVDQTGSSTDTQYF; cdr3_nt: TGCAGCGTGGACCAGACAGGGTCTAGCACAGATACGCAGTATTTT
d_call: TRBD1; clone_size: many; v_call: TRBV29-1; j_call: TRBJ2-7; cdr3_aa: CSARTGGGDEQYF; cdr3_nt: TGCAGCGCCCGGACAGGAGGAGGAGACGAGCAGTACTTC
d_call: NA; clone_size: many; v_call: TRBV6-5; j_call: TRBJ2-1; cdr3_aa: CASSYRHSEQFF; cdr3_nt: TGTGCCAGCAGTTATCGGCACTCTGAGCAGTTCTTC
d_call: NA; clone_size: many; v_call: TRBV28; j_call: TRBJ1-6; cdr3_aa: CASSLQGSVGRSYNSPLHF; cdr3_nt: TGTGCCAGCAGTTTACAGGGAAGCGTGGGCAGATCCTATAATTCACCCCTCCACTTT
d_call: NA; clone_size: many; v_call: TRBV12-3/TRBV12-4; j_call: TRBJ1-1; cdr3_aa: CASSLLVSEAFF; cdr3_nt: TGTGCCAGCAGTTTATTAGTCAGTGAAGCTTTCTTT
d_call: NA; clone_size: many; v_call: TRBV20-1; j_call: TRBJ1-2; cdr3_aa: CSAGPGIDRSTGLANYGYTF; cdr3_nt: TGCAGTGCTGGACCCGGGATTGACCGATCGACGGGATTAGCTAACTATGGCTACACCTTC
d_call: NA; clone_size: NA; v_call: TRBV7-2; j_call: TRBJ2-5; cdr3_aa: CASSPGTFGETQYF; cdr3_nt: TGTGCCAGCAGCCCAGGGACTTTCGGGGAGACCCAGTACTTC
d_call: NA; clone_size: many; v_call: TRBV18; j_call: TRBJ1-3; cdr3_aa: CASLDTGLTSGNTIYF; cdr3_nt: TGTGCCAGCTTGGATACAGGTCTTACCTCTGGAAACACCATATATTTT
d_call: TRBD2; clone_size: many; v_call: TRBV6-2/TRBV6-3; j_call: TRBJ2-1; cdr3_aa: CASSYSPSGGFGSYNEQFF; cdr3_nt: TGTGCCAGCAGTTACTCGCCCAGCGGGGGGTTCGGCTCCTACAATGAGCAGTTCTTC
d_call: NA; clone_size: many; v_call: TRBV29-1; j_call: TRBJ2-5; cdr3_aa: CSGGFGETQYF; cdr3_nt: TGCAGCGGGGGTTTCGGGGAGACCCAGTACTTC
d_call: NA; clone_size: many; v_call: TRBV19; j_call: TRBJ2-5; cdr3_aa: CASSIVGGETQYF; cdr3_nt: TGTGCCAGTAGTATTGTAGGGGGAGAGACCCAGTACTTC
d_call: NA; clone_size: many; v_call: TRBV7-9; j_call: TRBJ1-1; cdr3_aa: CASSFGQLEAFF; cdr3_nt: TGTGCCAGCAGCTTCGGACAGCTTGAAGCTTTCTTT
d_call: NA; clone_size: many; v_call: TRBV28; j_call: TRBJ2-7; cdr3_aa: CASSQSAAPEQYF; cdr3_nt: TGTGCCAGCAGTCAAAGTGCGGCTCCCGAGCAGTACTTC
d_call: NA; clone_size: many; v_call: TRBV19; j_call: TRBJ2-7; cdr3_aa: CASRGPEPTYEQYF; cdr3_nt: TGTGCCTCACGAGGTCCAGAACCGACCTACGAGCAGTACTTC
d_call: NA; clone_size: many; v_call: TRBV5-1; j_call: TRBJ2-5; cdr3_aa: CASSLAATQETQYF; cdr3_nt: TGCGCCAGCAGCTTGGCCGCCACCCAAGAGACCCAGTACTTC
d_call: NA; clone_size: many; v_call: TRBV27; j_call: TRBJ2-1; cdr3_aa: CASSVLQGDNAYNEQFF; cdr3_nt: TGTGCCAGCAGTGTACTACAGGGCGACAACGCCTACAATGAGCAGTTCTTC
d_call: TRBD1; clone_size: once; v_call: TRBV2; j_call: TRBJ2-7; cdr3_aa: CASNQPGQGASEHYF; cdr3_nt: TGTGCCAGCAATCAACCGGGACAGGGGGCCTCCGAGCATTACTTC
d_call: NA; clone_size: NA; v_call: TRBV21-1; j_call: TRBJ1-1; cdr3_aa: CASSKVRFNAEAFF; cdr3_nt: TGTGCCAGCAGCAAAGTACGATTCAATGCTGAAGCTTTCTTT
d_call: NA; clone_size: few; v_call: TRBV29-1; j_call: TRBJ2-7; cdr3_aa: CSVYTWGVGYEQYF; cdr3_nt: TGCAGCGTTTATACCTGGGGTGTGGGCTACGAGCAGTACTTC
d_call: NA; clone_size: NA; v_call: TRBV20-1; j_call: TRBJ2-1; cdr3_aa: CSAAGDDGVYNEQFF; cdr3_nt: TGCAGTGCTGCAGGGGACGATGGGGTCTACAATGAGCAGTTCTTC
d_call: TRBD2; clone_size: many; v_call: TRBV7-8; j_call: TRBJ2-1; cdr3_aa: CASSLVASGSTYNEQFF; cdr3_nt: TGTGCCAGCAGCTTAGTAGCTAGCGGGAGTACCTACAATGAGCAGTTCTTC
d_call: NA; clone_size: many; v_call: TRBV20-1; j_call: TRBJ2-1; cdr3_aa: CSAREQKGLGEQFF; cdr3_nt: TGCAGTGCTAGGGAACAGAAGGGGTTGGGTGAGCAGTTCTTC
d_call: NA; clone_size: many; v_call: TRBV10-1; j_call: TRBJ2-1; cdr3_aa: CASSEAKIYNEQFF; cdr3_nt: TGCGCCAGCAGTGAGGCGAAGATATACAATGAGCAGTTCTTC
d_call: TRBD2; clone_size: many; v_call: TRBV24-1; j_call: TRBJ2-3; cdr3_aa: CATSDPGLAGASTDTQYF; cdr3_nt: TGTGCCACCAGTGATCCGGGACTAGCGGGGGCCAGCACAGATACGCAGTATTTT
d_call: NA; clone_size: many; v_call: TRBV7-3; j_call: TRBJ1-1; cdr3_aa: CASSSGQNTEAFF; cdr3_nt: TGTGCCAGCAGCTCGGGACAAAACACTGAAGCTTTCTTT
d_call: TRBD1; clone_size: many; v_call: TRBV30; j_call: TRBJ1-6; cdr3_aa: CAWGTGEWNSPLHF; cdr3_nt: TGTGCCTGGGGGACAGGGGAGTGGAATTCACCCCTCCACTTT
d_call: NA; clone_size: many; v_call: TRBV5-1; j_call: TRBJ2-6; cdr3_aa: CASSLDTDSGANVLTF; cdr3_nt: TGCGCCAGCAGCTTGGACACCGACTCTGGGGCCAACGTCCTGACTTTC
d_call: TRBD1; clone_size: many; v_call: TRBV19; j_call: TRBJ1-4; cdr3_aa: CASQGGANIEKLFF; cdr3_nt: TGTGCCAGCCAGGGGGGTGCCAATATCGAAAAACTGTTTTTT
d_call: TRBD2; clone_size: many; v_call: TRBV20-1; j_call: TRBJ2-1; cdr3_aa: CSARTGTSAGNEQFF; cdr3_nt: TGCAGTGCTAGAACCGGGACTAGCGCAGGAAATGAGCAGTTCTTC
d_call: NA; clone_size: many; v_call: TRBV12-3/TRBV12-4; j_call: TRBJ1-4; cdr3_aa: CASSFLGEPLDEKLFF; cdr3_nt: TGTGCCAGCAGTTTTTTGGGAGAGCCCCTGGACGAAAAACTGTTTTTT
d_call: NA; clone_size: many; v_call: TRBV18; j_call: TRBJ1-4; cdr3_aa: CASSSLDGEKLFF; cdr3_nt: TGTGCCAGCTCAAGCCTGGATGGTGAAAAACTGTTTTTT
d_call: TRBD2; clone_size: many; v_call: TRBV20-1; j_call: TRBJ2-2; cdr3_aa: CSARGAGRATGNTGELFF; cdr3_nt: TGCAGTGCTAGAGGAGCGGGACGGGCCACGGGGAACACCGGGGAGCTGTTTTTT
d_call: TRBD1; clone_size: many; v_call: TRBV20-1; j_call: TRBJ2-7; cdr3_aa: CSATRKTGASEQYF; cdr3_nt: TGCAGTGCTACGCGAAAGACAGGGGCTAGCGAGCAGTACTTC
d_call: NA; clone_size: many; v_call: TRBV5-6; j_call: TRBJ2-1; cdr3_aa: CASSLWANEQFF; cdr3_nt: TGTGCCAGCAGCTTGTGGGCAAATGAGCAGTTCTTC
d_call: TRBD1; clone_size: many; v_call: TRBV6-1; j_call: TRBJ2-1; cdr3_aa: CASSPDRAIYNEQFF; cdr3_nt: TGTGCCAGCAGCCCGGACAGGGCGATCTACAATGAGCAGTTCTTC
d_call: TRBD1; clone_size: many; v_call: TRBV5-6; j_call: TRBJ2-7; cdr3_aa: CASSFGTGAYEQYF; cdr3_nt: TGTGCCAGCAGCTTCGGGACAGGGGCCTACGAGCAGTACTTC
d_call: NA; clone_size: many; v_call: TRBV29-1; j_call: TRBJ2-3; cdr3_aa: CSVGQESETDTQYF; cdr3_nt: TGCAGCGTTGGACAGGAATCTGAAACAGATACGCAGTATTTT
d_call: NA; clone_size: many; v_call: TRBV5-1; j_call: TRBJ2-5; cdr3_aa: CASSLGTEQETQYF; cdr3_nt: TGCGCCAGCAGCTTGGGCACGGAACAAGAGACCCAGTACTTC
d_call: TRBD1; clone_size: NA; v_call: TRBV7-9; j_call: TRBJ1-5; cdr3_aa: CASSGDRGSNQPQHF; cdr3_nt: TGTGCCAGCAGCGGCGACAGGGGCAGCAATCAGCCCCAGCATTTT
d_call: NA; clone_size: many; v_call: TRBV11-2; j_call: TRBJ1-2; cdr3_aa: CASSLDQWGIGYTF; cdr3_nt: TGTGCCAGCAGCTTAGACCAGTGGGGCATTGGCTACACCTTC
d_call: NA; clone_size: many; v_call: TRBV6-1; j_call: TRBJ2-1; cdr3_aa: CASRSMGAPSYNEQFF; cdr3_nt: TGTGCCAGCAGGTCCATGGGTGCCCCCTCCTACAATGAGCAGTTCTTC
d_call: NA; clone_size: many; v_call: TRBV20-1; j_call: TRBJ2-7; cdr3_aa: CSAKIPYDLSYEQYF; cdr3_nt: TGCAGTGCCAAAATCCCCTACGACTTATCCTACGAGCAGTACTTC
d_call: NA; clone_size: few; v_call: TRBV10-2; j_call: TRBJ2-7; cdr3_aa: CASSEGRTYEQYF; cdr3_nt: TGCGCCAGCAGTGAGGGCAGGACCTACGAGCAGTACTTC
d_call: TRBD1; clone_size: many; v_call: TRBV29-1; j_call: TRBJ1-5; cdr3_aa: CSVGTGGDQPQHF; cdr3_nt: TGCAGCGTTGGGACAGGAGGAGATCAGCCCCAGCATTTT
d_call: TRBD1; clone_size: NA; v_call: TRBV6-2/TRBV6-3; j_call: TRBJ2-2; cdr3_aa: CASSSPGGRTGELFF; cdr3_nt: TGTGCCAGCAGCTCCCCAGGGGGCAGGACCGGGGAGCTGTTTTTT
d_call: TRBD1; clone_size: few; v_call: TRBV7-9; j_call: TRBJ1-2; cdr3_aa: CASSPTGDYGYTF; cdr3_nt: TGTGCCAGCAGCCCGACAGGGGACTATGGCTACACCTTC
d_call: TRBD1; clone_size: few; v_call: TRBV7-9; j_call: TRBJ1-5; cdr3_aa: CASSSDRVGQPQHF; cdr3_nt: TGTGCCAGCAGCTCAGACAGGGTTGGTCAGCCCCAGCATTTT
d_call: NA; clone_size: many; v_call: TRBV29-1; j_call: TRBJ2-5; cdr3_aa: CSALDLETQYF; cdr3_nt: TGCAGCGCTTTGGATTTAGAGACCCAGTACTTC
d_call: TRBD2; clone_size: many; v_call: TRBV7-7; j_call: TRBJ2-3; cdr3_aa: CASSRGGGRTDTQYF; cdr3_nt: TGTGCCAGCAGCCGCGGGGGAGGGAGGACAGATACGCAGTATTTT
d_call: TRBD1; clone_size: many; v_call: TRBV5-1; j_call: TRBJ1-4; cdr3_aa: CASSRGQGTTNEKLFF; cdr3_nt: TGCGCCAGCAGCCGCGGACAGGGCACAACTAATGAAAAACTGTTTTTT